Listed below are T cell receptor beta chains from one sample, sequenced in a study of T cell repertoires in cytomegalovirus infection. TCRdb passed the reads through MiXCR, listing each CDR3 protein once. The sample records about 920,000 distinct CDR3 sequences, approximately 33% being singletons. Their target antigens are unknown. The material was cultured CD8+ T cells from PBMCs, obtained from culture after CMV antigen stimulation. The receptors originated from a human donor in good health (CMV status not recorded). Some clones in this sample may be carry-over from other donors' samples. The CDR3 runs from the conserved cysteine through the conserved F or W. A D gene is named only where the DNA matches it firmly. The size entry is marked missing in some rows and otherwise reads once, few, many or a size class.

>many|TRBD1|TRBV19|TRBJ1-1
TGTGCCAGTAGTATTGGCAGGGGGCTCACTGAAGCTTTCTTT
CASSIGRGLTEAFF
>few|-|TRBV23-1|TRBJ1-2
TGCGCCCCCCTCTGGTGGAGTAAGACTAACTATGGCTACACCTTC
CAPLWWSKTNYGYTF
>-|TRBD2|TRBV2|TRBJ2-2
TGTGCCAGCCACCTAGCGGGGGGTCCGAACACCGGGGAGCTGTTTTTT
CASHLAGGPNTGELFF
>-|-|TRBV5-5|TRBJ2-7
TGTGCCAGCAGCTTGTCTCAGGGATACATCGAGCAGTACTTC
CASSLSQGYIEQYF
>-|-|TRBV24-1|TRBJ2-1
TGTGCCACCAGTGATTTATCCAATGAGCAGTTCTTC
CATSDLSNEQFF
>few|-|TRBV29-1|TRBJ2-1
TGCAGTACCATAGGGGGGGCGGACTACAATGAGCAGTTCTTC
CSTIGGADYNEQFF
>-|-|TRBV12-3/TRBV12-4|TRBJ1-1
TGTGCCAGCAGTTTATCCCTCTCGGAGACTGAAGCTTTCTTT
CASSLSLSETEAFF
>-|TRBD1|TRBV6-2/TRBV6-3|TRBJ2-7
TGTGCCAGCAGTTCGGGACAGGGACTCACCTTGGCCGCCTACGAGCAGTACTTC
CASSSGQGLTLAAYEQYF
>many|-|TRBV11-2|TRBJ1-3
TGTGCCAGCAGCCACCATGGGACCTACGGAAACACCATATATTTT
CASSHHGTYGNTIYF
>-|TRBD1|TRBV15|TRBJ1-2
TGTGCCACCAGCAGCACCCGTTCAGGGGGATACTATGGCTACACCTTC
CATSSTRSGGYYGYTF
>few|-|TRBV7-6|TRBJ2-7
TGTGCCAGCACCACCGGAGGCAGGCCTTTCGAGCAGTACTTC
CASTTGGRPFEQYF
>-|-|TRBV18|TRBJ1-6
TGTGCCAGCTCACCCGACGGAGGCGCGAGAGAATCACCCCTCCACTTT
CASSPDGGARESPLHF
>-|-|TRBV27|TRBJ2-1
TGTGCCAGCGGTTTATGGCAGGGCCAATACAATGAGCAGTTCTTC
CASGLWQGQYNEQFF
>-|-|TRBV6-5|TRBJ1-2
TGTGCCAGCAGTTACTCGGCAGGACCTAACTATGGCTACACCTTC
CASSYSAGPNYGYTF
>-|TRBD2|TRBV19|TRBJ2-7
TGTGCCAGTAGTGGACGGACTAGCGGGGCGAGATACGAGCAGTACTTC
CASSGRTSGARYEQYF
>-|-|TRBV7-8|TRBJ1-1
TGTGCCAGCAGCTTAGAACGAGGGAACCCTGAAGCTTTCTTT
CASSLERGNPEAFF
>few|-|TRBV4-3|TRBJ2-3
TGCGCCAGCAGCCAAGGATATACGGGACTTCAGACGGATACGCAGTATTTT
CASSQGYTGLQTDTQYF
>few|TRBD1|TRBV27|TRBJ1-2
TGTGCCAGCAGTCCTGACAGGGCGGCTGGCTACACCTTC
CASSPDRAAGYTF
>-|TRBD1|TRBV6-1|TRBJ1-1
TGTGCCAGCAGTGAAGCCCCGGACAGGGTTTCGTCGGCTTTCTTT
CASSEAPDRVSSAFF
>few|-|TRBV7-9|TRBJ1-2
TGTGCCAGCAGCTTAGAGACAGTCTATGGCTACACCTTC
CASSLETVYGYTF
>once|TRBD1|TRBV4-1|TRBJ2-2
TGCGCCAGCGGCACAGGGGTAGGCACCGGGGAGCTGTTTTTT
CASGTGVGTGELFF
>-|-|TRBV4-1|TRBJ2-3
TGTGCCAGCAGCCAAGGGTTAATCACAGATACGCAGTATTTT
CASSQGLITDTQYF
>-|-|TRBV7-2|TRBJ1-6
TGTGCCAGCAGCTTCCCAGGCTCCTATAATTCATCCCTCCACTTT
CASSFPGSYNSSLHF
>few|TRBD1|TRBV12-3/TRBV12-4|TRBJ2-5
TGTGCCAGCAGTCCCGAAGGGACAGAGCAAGAGACCCAGTACTTC
CASSPEGTEQETQYF
>-|-|TRBV7-9|TRBJ1-5
TGTGCCAGCAGCACCCAGGGATGGGCTGGTAATCAGCCCCAGCATTTT
CASSTQGWAGNQPQHF
>-|TRBD2|TRBV28|TRBJ2-1
TGTGCCAGCACCTTACACGCCGGGACTAGCGGGGGCTCTGAGCAGTTCTTC
CASTLHAGTSGGSEQFF
>-|-|TRBV14|TRBJ1-3
TGTGCCAGCAGCCAAGATAGGGGGGTATACTCTGGAAACACCATATATTTT
CASSQDRGVYSGNTIYF
>-|TRBD1|TRBV4-1|TRBJ2-7
TGCGCCAGCAGCCAAGCGGGGACAGGGCCGTTCTACGAGCAGTACTTC
CASSQAGTGPFYEQYF
>-|-|TRBV12-3/TRBV12-4|TRBJ2-5
TGTGCCAGCAGTTTCCCCAATCAAGAGACCCAGTACTTC
CASSFPNQETQYF
>few|TRBD1|TRBV7-6|TRBJ2-1
TGTGCCAGCAGCCCCCGGACAGGGGGCCCCAATGAGCAGTTCTTC
CASSPRTGGPNEQFF
>-|TRBD2|TRBV24-1|TRBJ2-1
TGTGCCACCAGTGATTCTGGACTAGCGGGAGATGAGCAGTTCTTC
CATSDSGLAGDEQFF
>many|-|TRBV7-2|TRBJ2-1
TGTGCCAGCAGCGGAACGGACTCGAGCTCCTACAATGAGCAGTTCTTC
CASSGTDSSSYNEQFF
>-|-|TRBV7-8|TRBJ2-5
TGTGCCAGCAGCTTATTGGGAACAGGAGCCTATTCGGAGACCCAGTACTTC
CASSLLGTGAYSETQYF
>few|-|TRBV4-2|TRBJ1-2
TGTGCCAGCAGCCAAGACCCCCCGGGAGCCAACTATGGCTACACCTTC
CASSQDPPGANYGYTF
>few|TRBD2|TRBV6-1|TRBJ2-3
TGTGCCAGCAGTGAAGTAGGAGGAGTAGCGGGGGAGAACACAGATACGCAGTATTTT
CASSEVGGVAGENTDTQYF
>few|-|TRBV2|TRBJ2-3
TGTGCCAGCACCAGGGGGGTTCCAGATACGCAGTATTTT
CASTRGVPDTQYF
>once|-|TRBV7-6|TRBJ1-6
TGTGTCAGCAGCCCTATTAGTGGGAAGAATTCACCCCTCCACTTT
CVSSPISGKNSPLHF
>many|-|TRBV5-4|TRBJ2-6
TGTGCCAGCAGCCGTGACAGGACCTCTGGGGCCAACGTCCTGACTTTC
CASSRDRTSGANVLTF
>few|-|TRBV5-3|TRBJ1-5
TGTGCCAGCAGCTTGGCTAGAGGCCGGGTGGGCAATCAGCCCCAGCATTTT
CASSLARGRVGNQPQHF
>-|-|TRBV14|TRBJ1-1
TGTGCCAGCAGCCCGCCAACTCTCTCAGGGTTCTCTGAAGCTTTCTTT
CASSPPTLSGFSEAFF
>-|TRBD2|TRBV7-6|TRBJ2-1
TGTGCCAGCAGCCCACGGTGGAGTAGCGGGGGAACCTACAATGAGCAGTTCTTC
CASSPRWSSGGTYNEQFF
>many|-|TRBV7-2|TRBJ2-3
TGTGCCAGCAGCTTAGAAGGGGGTCCGAATACGCAGTATTTT
CASSLEGGPNTQYF
>few|TRBD1|TRBV7-9|TRBJ2-2
TGTGCCAGCAGCTTACGAAGGGGGCAAACCCCGGACACCGGGGAGCTGTTTTTT
CASSLRRGQTPDTGELFF
>few|-|TRBV7-7|TRBJ2-5
TGTGCTAGCAGCTTAGGGGGGGGCGGGACCCAGTACTTC
CASSLGGGGTQYF